The TCR beta chain under discussion was sequenced for a study of T-cell reconstitution after alpha-beta-depleted transplantation in children. The CDR3 runs 17 residues. CDR1 and CDR2 from the germline V gene are SGHRS and YFSETQ. J gave up 2 bases and V 4 bases, and 12 bases lay outside the gene matches. It was with unique molecular identifiers that the TCRbeta library was prepared. TCRdb re-called the PCR reads with MiXCR, one entry per CDR3 protein. The sample includes roughly 570,000 distinct CDR3 sequences, 25% to 30% seen only once; the top ten take approximately 39%. Study outcomes and limitations: Surviving recipient T cells and intrathymic progenitors accounted for some patients' high TCRbeta diversity at day 60. Hyperexpanded clones declined; after one year, newly produced T cells mostly supplied diversity. Expanded graft clones numbering several hundred reportedly gave rise to alpha-beta T cells about two months after transplant.

This clonotype was detected a few times. The antigen remains unidentified. The chain carries TRBV5-1 and TRBJ2-7, with TRBD1 matching over 10 bases. The source of this sequence is a boy younger than two with Wiskott-Aldrich syndrome, due to receive a stem cell transplant. This specimen was PBMCs, taken before TCRalphabeta/CD19-depleted stem cell transplant. DNA for the CDR3: TGCGCCAGCAGCAGAGGGACCGGGACAGGGGCTCCCTACGAGCAGTACTTC. Protein sequence: CASSRGTGTGAPYEQYF.